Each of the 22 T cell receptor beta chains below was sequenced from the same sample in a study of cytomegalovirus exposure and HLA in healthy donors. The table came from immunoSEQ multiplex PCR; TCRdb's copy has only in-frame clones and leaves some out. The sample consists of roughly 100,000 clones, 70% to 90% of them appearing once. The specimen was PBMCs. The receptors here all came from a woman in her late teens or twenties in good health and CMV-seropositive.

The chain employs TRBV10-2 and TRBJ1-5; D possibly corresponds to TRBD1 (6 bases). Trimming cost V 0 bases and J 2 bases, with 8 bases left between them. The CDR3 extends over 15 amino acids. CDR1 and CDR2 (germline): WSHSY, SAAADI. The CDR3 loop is CASSESSGGNQPQHF. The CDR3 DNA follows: TGCGCCAGCAGTGAGTCGTCAGGGGGCAATCAGCCCCAGCATTTT.

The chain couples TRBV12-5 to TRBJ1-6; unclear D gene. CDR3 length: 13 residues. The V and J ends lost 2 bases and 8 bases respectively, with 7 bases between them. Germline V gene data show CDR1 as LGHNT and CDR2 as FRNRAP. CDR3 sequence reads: CASGLYFDSPLHF. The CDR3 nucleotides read TGTGCTAGTGGTTTGTACTTTGATTCACCCCTCCACTTT.

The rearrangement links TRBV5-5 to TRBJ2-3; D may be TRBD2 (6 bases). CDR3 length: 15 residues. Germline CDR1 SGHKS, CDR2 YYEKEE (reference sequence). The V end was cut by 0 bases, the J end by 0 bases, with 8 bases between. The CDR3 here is CASSLAGLSTDTQYF. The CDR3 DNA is TGTGCCAGCAGCTTGGCGGGACTGAGCACAGATACGCAGTATTTT.

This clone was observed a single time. As DNA, the CDR3 is TGTGCCAGCAGCTTAGATCAGGGGTTCTCCTACGAGCAGTACTTC. It is translated as CASSLDQGFSYEQYF. This chain connects TRBV11-3 to TRBJ2-7, with a weak D call TRBD1 (6 bases). The germline V gene encodes CDR1 SGHNT and CDR2 YENEEA. Trimming took 0 bases from V and 0 from J, leaving 9 bases between them. The CDR3 covers 15 residues.

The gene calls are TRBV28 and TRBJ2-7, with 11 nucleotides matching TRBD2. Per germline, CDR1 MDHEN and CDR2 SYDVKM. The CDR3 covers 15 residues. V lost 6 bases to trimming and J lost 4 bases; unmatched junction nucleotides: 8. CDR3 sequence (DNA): TGTGCCAGCAGCATGGGGGGGACTAGCGGATACGAGCAGTACTTC. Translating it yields CASSMGGTSGYEQYF.

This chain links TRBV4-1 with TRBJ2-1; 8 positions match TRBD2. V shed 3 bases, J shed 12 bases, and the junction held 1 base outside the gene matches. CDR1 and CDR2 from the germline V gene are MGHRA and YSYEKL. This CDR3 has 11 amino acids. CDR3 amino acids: CASSQGLGQFF. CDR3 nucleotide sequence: TGCGCCAGCAGCCAGGGACTAGGGCAGTTCTTC.

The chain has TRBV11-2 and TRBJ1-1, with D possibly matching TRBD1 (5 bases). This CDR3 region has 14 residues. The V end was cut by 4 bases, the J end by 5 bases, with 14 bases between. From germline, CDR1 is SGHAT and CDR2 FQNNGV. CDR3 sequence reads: CASSWDGGITEAFF. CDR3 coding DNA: TGTGCCAGCAGCTGGGACGGGGGGATAACTGAAGCTTTCTTT.

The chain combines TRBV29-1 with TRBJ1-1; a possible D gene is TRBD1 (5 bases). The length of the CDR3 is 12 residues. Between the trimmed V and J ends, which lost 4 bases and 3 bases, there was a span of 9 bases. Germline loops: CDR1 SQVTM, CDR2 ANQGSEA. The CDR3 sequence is CSVVRGYTEAFF. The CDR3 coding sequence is TGCAGCGTTGTTAGGGGCTACACTGAAGCTTTCTTT.

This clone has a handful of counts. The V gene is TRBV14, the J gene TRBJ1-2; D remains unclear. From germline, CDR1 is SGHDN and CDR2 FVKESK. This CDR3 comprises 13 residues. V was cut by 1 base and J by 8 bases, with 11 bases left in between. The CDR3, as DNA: TGTGCCAGCAGCCAAGGTGATGGAGCGGGCTACACCTTC. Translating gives CASSQGDGAGYTF.

The CDR3 loop is CASSATGTENEKLFF. Written as DNA, the CDR3 is TGTGCCAGCAGTGCCACCGGGACAGAGAATGAAAAACTGTTTTTT. The chain joins TRBV2 to TRBJ1-4, with 7 bases aligning to TRBD1. The CDR3 contains 15 residues. Unmatched junction bases numbered 7, after V lost 4 bases and J lost 5 bases. Germline lookup yields CDR1 SNHLY and CDR2 FYNNEI.

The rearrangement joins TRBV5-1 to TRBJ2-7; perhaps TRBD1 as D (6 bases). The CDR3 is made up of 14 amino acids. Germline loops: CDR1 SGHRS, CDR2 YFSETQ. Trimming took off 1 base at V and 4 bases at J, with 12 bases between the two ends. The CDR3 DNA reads TGCGCCAGCAGCTTGACAGGGAGTAAATACGAGCAGTACTTC. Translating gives CASSLTGSKYEQYF.

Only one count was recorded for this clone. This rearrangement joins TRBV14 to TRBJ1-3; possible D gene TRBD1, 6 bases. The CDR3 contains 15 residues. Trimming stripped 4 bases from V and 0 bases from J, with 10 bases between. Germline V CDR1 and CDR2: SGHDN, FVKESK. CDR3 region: CASSRDIFSGNTIYF. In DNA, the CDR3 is TGTGCCAGCAGCCGGGACATTTTCTCTGGAAACACCATATATTTT.

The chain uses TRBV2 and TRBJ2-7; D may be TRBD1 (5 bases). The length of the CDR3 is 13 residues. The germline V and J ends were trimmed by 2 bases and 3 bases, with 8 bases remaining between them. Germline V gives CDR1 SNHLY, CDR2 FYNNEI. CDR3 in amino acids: CASSENRYYEQYF. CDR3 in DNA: TGTGCCAGCAGTGAAAACAGGTACTACGAGCAGTACTTC.

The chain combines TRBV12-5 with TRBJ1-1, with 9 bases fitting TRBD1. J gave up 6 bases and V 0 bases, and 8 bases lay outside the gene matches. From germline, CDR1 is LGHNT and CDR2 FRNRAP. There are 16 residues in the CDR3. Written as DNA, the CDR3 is TGTGCTAGTGGTTTGGTACTGAGTGGACAGGGGTCTGAAGCTTTCTTT. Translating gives CASGLVLSGQGSEAFF.

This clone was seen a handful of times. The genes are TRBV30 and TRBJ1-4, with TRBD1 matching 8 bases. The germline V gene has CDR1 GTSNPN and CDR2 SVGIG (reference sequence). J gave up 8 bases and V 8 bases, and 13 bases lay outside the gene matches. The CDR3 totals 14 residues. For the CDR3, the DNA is TGTGCCCAGCAAGGACAGGGAGCCGAGGAAAAACTGTTTTTT. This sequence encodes CAQQGQGAEEKLFF.

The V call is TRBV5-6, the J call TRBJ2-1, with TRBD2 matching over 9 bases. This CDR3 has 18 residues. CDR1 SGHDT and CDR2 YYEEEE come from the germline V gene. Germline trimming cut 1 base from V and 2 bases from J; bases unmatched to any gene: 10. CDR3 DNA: TGTGCCAGCAGCTTGTCTCTAGCGGGACGTAGTACCTACAATGAGCAGTTCTTC. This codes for CASSLSLAGRSTYNEQFF. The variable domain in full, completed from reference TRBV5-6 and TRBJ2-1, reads DAGVTQSPTHLIKTRGQQVTLRCSPKSGHDTVSWYQQALGQGPQFIFQYYEEEERQRGNFPDRFSGHQFPNYSSELNVNALLLGDSALYLCASSLSLAGRSTYNEQFFGPGTRLTVL.

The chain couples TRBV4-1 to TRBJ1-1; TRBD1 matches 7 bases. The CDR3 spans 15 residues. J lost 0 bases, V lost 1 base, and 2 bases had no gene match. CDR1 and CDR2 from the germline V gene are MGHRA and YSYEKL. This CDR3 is CASSQGDSLNTEAFF. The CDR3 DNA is TGCGCCAGCAGCCAAGGGGACAGTTTGAACACTGAAGCTTTCTTT.

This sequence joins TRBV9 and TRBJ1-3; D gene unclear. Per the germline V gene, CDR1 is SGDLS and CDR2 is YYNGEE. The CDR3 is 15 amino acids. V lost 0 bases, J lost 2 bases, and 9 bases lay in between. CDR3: CASSVEPKTGNTIYF. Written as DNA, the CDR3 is TGTGCCAGCAGCGTAGAGCCCAAGACTGGAAACACCATATATTTT.

CDR3: CASRTGTSGTPMETQYF. The CDR3, as DNA: TGTGCCAGCAGAACCGGGACTAGCGGGACGCCCATGGAGACCCAGTACTTC. The J gene is TRBJ2-5, the V gene TRBV11-2, with 13 bases identical to TRBD2. V dropped 6 bases and J dropped 5; count of bases not matched to a gene: 12. There are 17 residues in the CDR3. The germline V gene has CDR1 SGHAT and CDR2 FQNNGV.

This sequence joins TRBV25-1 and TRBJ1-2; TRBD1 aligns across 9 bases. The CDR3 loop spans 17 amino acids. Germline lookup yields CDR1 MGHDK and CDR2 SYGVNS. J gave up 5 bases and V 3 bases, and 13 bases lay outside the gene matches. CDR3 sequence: CASSEGGNRGLGYGYTF. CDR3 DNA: TGTGCCAGCAGTGAGGGGGGGAACAGGGGGCTCGGGTATGGCTACACCTTC.

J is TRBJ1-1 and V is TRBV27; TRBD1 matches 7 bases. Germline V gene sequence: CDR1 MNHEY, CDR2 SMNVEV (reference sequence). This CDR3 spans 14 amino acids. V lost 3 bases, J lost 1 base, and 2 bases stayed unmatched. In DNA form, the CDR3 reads TGTGCCAGCAGTTTGCCAGGGGGGAACACTGAAGCTTTCTTT. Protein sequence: CASSLPGGNTEAFF.

CDR3 nucleotides: TGTGCCAGCAGTCTTACTAGCGAGGGTACGCAGTATTTT. Translation gives CASSLTSEGTQYF. The chain is built from TRBV28 and TRBJ2-3, with 7 positions matching TRBD2. This CDR3 is built from 13 residues. V gave up 5 bases and J gave up 8 bases; unmatched junction bases: 7. Germline V gene lookup returns CDR1 MDHEN and CDR2 SYDVKM. The full variable domain, with the rest looked up from reference TRBV28 and TRBJ2-3, is DVKVTQSSRYLVKRTGEKVFLECVQDMDHENMFWYRQDPGLGLRLIYFSYDVKMKEKGDIPEGYSVSREKKERFSLILESASTNQTSMYLCASSLTSEGTQYFGPGTRLTVL.